The entry below gives a single T cell receptor beta chain sequence along with its context. The sample originates from a study of T cell repertoires in ileal Crohn's disease. Produced via immunoSEQ multiplex PCR; TCRdb's table is partial and in-frame only. The data contain about 11,000 clones, less than 85% of them singletons. This CDR3 region has 13 residues. The germline V and J ends were trimmed by 7 bases and 3 bases, with 12 bases remaining between them. Per the germline V gene, CDR1 is LNHDA and CDR2 is SQIVND (reference sequence). The time point was: neoterminal ileum biopsy at postoperative endoscopy, about 6 months after surgery.

The chain has TRBV19 and TRBJ1-1; D unclear. The receptor was isolated from an adult with Crohn's disease. The sample comprised ileal tissue. The CDR3 here is CASNREGDTEAFF. The CDR3 nucleotides read TGTGCCAGTAATCGGGAAGGAGACACTGAAGCTTTCTTT.